These T cell receptor beta chains were read from a single sample in a study of draining lymph node invasion in breast cancer. TCRdb itself ran the bulk RNA-seq reads through MiXCR, one entry per CDR3 protein. Of under 4,000 distinct CDR3 sequences detected, about three quarters appear once; the ten largest clones hold about 1.8%. Sequenced material: sorted memory CD4+ effector T cells from a lymph node. The receptors come from a female donor with luminal breast cancer. Each CDR3 is given with its conserved first and last residue. D genes are given only for firm matches. Only part of the rows carry a size: once, few, many, or a class if the clone is expanded.

d_call clone_size j_call v_call cdr3_nt cdr3_aa
- - TRBJ2-6 TRBV28 TGTGCCAGCAGTTTCGCCCTCCCCGGGGCCAACGTCCTGACTTTC CASSFALPGANVLTF
TRBD1 - TRBJ1-2 TRBV5-6 TGTGCCAGCAGCTTGCGACAGGGAGATGGCTACACCTTC CASSLRQGDGYTF
TRBD1 - TRBJ1-2 TRBV6-5 TGTGCCAGCAGCCCGAGGACAGGGTACTATGGCTACACCTTC CASSPRTGYYGYTF
- - TRBJ1-6 TRBV20-1 TGCAGTGCTAGAGATGGACAGTATAATTCACCCCTCCACTTT CSARDGQYNSPLHF
- few TRBJ2-1 TRBV7-6 TGTGCCAGCAGCTTAGAGGCAGGGAGATACAATGAGCAGTTCTTC CASSLEAGRYNEQFF
- - TRBJ1-1 TRBV28 TGTGCCAGCACCCCCAGGGGGAACACTGAAGCTTTCTTT CASTPRGNTEAFF
TRBD1 - TRBJ2-7 TRBV20-1 TGCAGTGCTTCCAGGACAGGGTCCGAGCAGTACTTC CSASRTGSEQYF
- - TRBJ2-3 TRBV27 TGTGCCAGCAGTTTCGGGTCCAAGCGGACAGATACGCAGTATTTT CASSFGSKRTDTQYF
- once TRBJ1-2 TRBV12-3/TRBV12-4 TGTGCCAGCAGTTTAGCCAGCGGAAACTCTGGCTACACCTTC CASSLASGNSGYTF
- - TRBJ1-2 TRBV2 TGTGCCAGCAGTGAATCACGGGGTATTGCTAACTATGGCTACACCTTC CASSESRGIANYGYTF
TRBD1 - TRBJ2-5 TRBV5-4 TGTGCCAGCAGCTTAGGACAGGGGAACCAAGAGACCCAGTACTTC CASSLGQGNQETQYF
TRBD2 - TRBJ2-3 TRBV9 TGTGCCAGCAGCTTCGCCCCGGGACTAGAGGGAGATACGCAGTATTTT CASSFAPGLEGDTQYF
TRBD2 - TRBJ2-1 TRBV28 TGTGCCAGCAGCCGGACTAGCGAAAACGGTGGCGAACAGTTCTTC CASSRTSENGGEQFF
TRBD1 - TRBJ1-6 TRBV20-1 TGCAGTGCTAGACCGGACAGGGGGTCACCCCTCCACTTT CSARPDRGSPLHF
- - TRBJ1-2 TRBV3-1 TGTGCCAGCAGCCAAGATAGAAACTATGGCTACACCTTC CASSQDRNYGYTF
- - TRBJ1-2 TRBV2 TGTGCCAGCAGTGAAGCCATGGACCGGGGCTACACCTTC CASSEAMDRGYTF
- few TRBJ1-5 TRBV3-1 TGTGCCAGCAGCCTCGGGCCCGACAGGTTGCATTTT CASSLGPDRLHF
TRBD2 - TRBJ2-3 TRBV6-6 TGTGCCAGCTGCGAAGCGGGAGAGGTGGATACGCAGTATTTT CASCEAGEVDTQYF
- - TRBJ2-1 TRBV3-1 TGTGCCAGCAACCTGGGCGGGAACAATGAGCAGTTCTTC CASNLGGNNEQFF
TRBD1 - TRBJ1-6 TRBV6-6 TGTGCCAGCAGTTCTCGACAGGGCGTTCCGGATTCACCCCTCCACTTT CASSSRQGVPDSPLHF
- - TRBJ2-5 TRBV13 TGTGCCAGCAGGAGGGCTAGCGTGGGTGCGGAGACCCAGTACTTC CASRRASVGAETQYF
TRBD1 - TRBJ2-7 TRBV2 TGTGCCAGCAGTGAAGAAGGGACAGGGGTGGGCGAGCAGTACTTC CASSEEGTGVGEQYF
TRBD2 - TRBJ2-1 TRBV5-1 TGCGCCAGCAGCTTGGCGGGACAAAGCGGGGGTGAGCAGTTCTTC CASSLAGQSGGEQFF
- - TRBJ1-1 TRBV30 TGTGCCTGGAGTCTAGAGAGGGTCCTAGCTGAAGCTTTCTTT CAWSLERVLAEAFF
- - TRBJ1-1 TRBV7-2 TGTGCCAGCAGCTTAAAGCGAGGGGCGAACTCTGAAGCTTTCTTT CASSLKRGANSEAFF
TRBD1 - TRBJ1-5 TRBV19 TGTGCCAGTATCCTAGACAGGGATAGCAATCAGCCCCAGCATTTT CASILDRDSNQPQHF
- - TRBJ1-3 TRBV20-1 TGCAGTGCTAGGGACATTAGCTCTGGAAACACCATATATTTT CSARDISSGNTIYF
- few TRBJ1-1 TRBV20-1 TGCAGTGCGGGACTCCAGAACACTGAAGCTTTCTTT CSAGLQNTEAFF
- - TRBJ2-1 TRBV2 TGTGCCAGCTTTCCCCGGGCCACTTACAATGAGCAGTTCTTC CASFPRATYNEQFF
TRBD2 - TRBJ2-3 TRBV3-1 TGTGCCAGCAGCCGTGATAGCGGGAGAAGGACAGATACGCAGTATTTT CASSRDSGRRTDTQYF
- - TRBJ1-1 TRBV11-2 TGTGCCAGCAGCTTAGTATCCGGGAGGAGCACTGAAGCTTTCTTT CASSLVSGRSTEAFF
- - TRBJ2-3 TRBV19 TGTGCCAGTAGTGGTGGACGGAACACAGATACGCAGTATTTT CASSGGRNTDTQYF
TRBD1 once TRBJ2-7 TRBV20-1 TGCAGTGCTAGGCCCGGGACAGGGGGCTACGAGCAGTACTTC CSARPGTGGYEQYF
- - TRBJ1-2 TRBV19 TGTGCCAGTACCCGGGACGGGCTGAATGGCTACACCTTC CASTRDGLNGYTF
- - TRBJ2-1 TRBV28 TGTGCCAGCAGGACGGGACGCAATGAGCAGTTCTTC CASRTGRNEQFF
- - TRBJ1-2 TRBV7-2 TGTGCCAGCAGCTCGCTGGGGGGGGCTGGCTACACCTTC CASSSLGGAGYTF
- - TRBJ1-2 TRBV14 TGTGCCAGCAGCCAAGAGACCGGATACTATGGCTACACCTTC CASSQETGYYGYTF
- - TRBJ1-1 TRBV7-9 TGCTCTTTCTCGGTGAACACTGAAGCTTTCTTT CSFSVNTEAFF
TRBD2 - TRBJ2-2 TRBV7-2 TGTGCCGTCACTAGCGGGAGTAGGACCGGGGAGCTGTTTTTT CAVTSGSRTGELFF
TRBD1 - TRBJ1-5 TRBV19 TGTGCCAGTACAAGGGGGCAGATTAGCAATCAGCCCCAGCATTTT CASTRGQISNQPQHF
- - TRBJ2-5 TRBV14 TGTGCCAGCAGCCCCCGGGGCGCTTCGGGGGAGACCCAGTACTTC CASSPRGASGETQYF
TRBD1 - TRBJ2-7 TRBV7-2 TGTGCCAGCAGGCCGGGACAGCCAACCTACGAGCAGTACTTC CASRPGQPTYEQYF
TRBD2 - TRBJ2-5 TRBV7-7 TGTGCTAGCAGCCCGATAGCGGGTCAAGAGACCCAGTACTTC CASSPIAGQETQYF
- - TRBJ1-1 TRBV7-9 TGTGCCAGCAGCTTAGAATGGGGCACTGAAGCTTTCTTT CASSLEWGTEAFF
- - TRBJ1-1 TRBV5-8 TGTGCCAGCAGCATACAGCTCACTGAAGCTTTCTTT CASSIQLTEAFF
- - TRBJ1-1 TRBV5-1 TGCGCCAGCAGCCAGGGACAACTGTCCGAAGCTTTCTTT CASSQGQLSEAFF
TRBD2 - TRBJ2-3 TRBV12-3/TRBV12-4 TGTGCCAGCAGTAGGGGGCTAGCGGGAGAGGGTACGCAGTATTTT CASSRGLAGEGTQYF
- - TRBJ1-6 TRBV3-1 TGTGCCAGCAGCCAAAGGGGGGCCCATAATTCACCCCTCCACTTT CASSQRGAHNSPLHF